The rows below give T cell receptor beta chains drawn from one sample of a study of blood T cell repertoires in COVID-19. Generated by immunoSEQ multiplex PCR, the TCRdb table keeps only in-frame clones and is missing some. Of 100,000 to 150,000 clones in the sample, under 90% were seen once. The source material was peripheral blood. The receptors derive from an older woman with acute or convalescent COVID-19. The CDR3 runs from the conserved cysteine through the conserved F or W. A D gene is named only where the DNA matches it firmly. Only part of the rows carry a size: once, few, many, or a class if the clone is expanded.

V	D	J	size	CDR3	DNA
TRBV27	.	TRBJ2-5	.	CASSLQGPGETQYF	TGTGCCAGCAGTCTACAGGGACCAGGGGAGACCCAGTACTTC
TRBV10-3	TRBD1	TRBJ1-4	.	CATTLGQGGGKLFF	TGTGCCACAACACTTGGACAGGGCGGTGGAAAACTGTTTTTT
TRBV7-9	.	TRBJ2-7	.	CASSRSSYEQYF	TGTGCCAGCAGCCGGAGCTCCTACGAGCAGTACTTC
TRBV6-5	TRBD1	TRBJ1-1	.	CASIGQGAFAEAFF	TGTGCCAGCATTGGACAGGGGGCTTTCGCTGAAGCTTTCTTT
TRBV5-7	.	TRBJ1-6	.	CASSLTSSSPLHF	TGTGCCAGCAGCTTGACTAGCTCTTCACCCCTCCACTTT
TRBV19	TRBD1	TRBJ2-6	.	CASTQTGAVSGANVLTF	TGTGCCAGTACCCAGACAGGGGCCGTCTCTGGGGCCAACGTCCTGACTTTC
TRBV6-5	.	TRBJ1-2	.	CASSSTPNYGYTF	TGTGCCAGCAGTTCGACACCTAACTATGGCTACACCTTC
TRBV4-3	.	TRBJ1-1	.	CASSQVSAVNTEAFF	TGCGCCAGCAGCCAAGTCTCTGCAGTAAACACTGAAGCTTTCTTT
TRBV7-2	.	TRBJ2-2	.	CASSDIGGNTGELFF	TGTGCCAGCAGCGATATCGGGGGGAACACCGGGGAGCTGTTTTTT
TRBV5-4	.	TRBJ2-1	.	CASSRILNDEQFF	TGTGCCAGCAGCCGAATACTTAACGATGAGCAGTTCTTC
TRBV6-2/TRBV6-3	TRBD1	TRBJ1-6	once	CASSPGQYNSPLHF	TGTGCCAGCAGTCCGGGACAGTATAATTCACCCCTCCACTTT
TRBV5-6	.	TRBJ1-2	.	CASSPSGLATLPGYTF	TGTGCCAGCAGCCCAAGCGGCCTTGCAACTCTTCCTGGCTACACCTTC
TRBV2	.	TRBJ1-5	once	CASRRSVMNQPQHF	TGTGCCAGCAGGCGGTCAGTTATGAATCAGCCCCAGCATTTT